The present T cell receptor beta chain was sequenced within a study of blood T cells in healthy people across ages. Note on this clonotype: Its antigen is not identified.

V lost 4 bases and J lost 6, with 13 bases in between. The CDR3 length is 14 residues. Per the germline V gene, CDR1 is MNHEY and CDR2 is SVGEGT. Then a second PCR, running roughly 7 to 11 cycles, was carried out with a sample-barcoded 5' primer and a J-beta primer mix. Every sample returned 2.5 million or more CDR3-containing paired-end reads. TCRdb re-derived calls from the 5' RACE reads in MiXCR, one entry per CDR3 protein. The sample comprises about 970,000 distinct CDR3 sequences, just over 50% of which are singletons, and about 21% rests with the top ten. Study conclusions and caveats: Diversity estimates drawn from one million T cells were deemed underestimates.

Sequenced material: blood. The TCR comes from a woman aged 55-69 years in good health. The chain combines TRBV6-2 or TRBV6-3 with TRBJ2-1; D call uncertain. The CDR3 spells CASSFIPPLNEQFF. The CDR3 DNA is TGTGCCAGCAGTTTTATCCCTCCCCTCAATGAGCAGTTCTTC.